The 19 T cell receptor beta chains presented below share a single source sample, sequenced in a study of cytomegalovirus exposure and HLA in healthy donors. A multiplex PCR was run with 60 Vbeta primers and 13 Jbeta primers. Repertoires were generated with immunoSEQ multiplex PCR, while TCRdb's copy carries only in-frame clones and drops some. The data hold approximately 120,000 clones, with 81% observed a single time. Source material: PBMCs. These TCRs come from a woman aged 25 to 39 in good health and CMV-seronegative.

CDR3 sequence reads: CASSGGVSYEQYF. CDR3 DNA sequence: TGCGCCAGCAGCGGAGGGGTCTCCTACGAGCAGTACTTC. The rearrangement links TRBV4-1 to TRBJ2-7; TRBD2 is a possible D gene (6 bases). V was cut by 5 bases and J by 0 bases, with 8 bases left in between. This CDR3 region has 13 residues. The germline CDR1 and CDR2 sequences are MGHRA and YSYEKL.

As concerns this clone: Other DNA sequences of this sample code for an identical CDR3. The J gene is TRBJ2-1, the V gene TRBV5-8; a weak D match, TRBD2 (6 bases). Trimming pared 0 bases from V and 3 bases from J, leaving 13 bases between. Germline lookup yields CDR1 SGHTS and CDR2 YDEGEE. The CDR3 loop spans 16 amino acids. In DNA, the CDR3 is TGTGCCAGCAGCTTGGTCTTGGGAGGTGGCTACAATGAGCAGTTCTTC. Protein product: CASSLVLGGGYNEQFF.

In its sample, this clone was seen a few times. This chain connects TRBV19 to TRBJ2-2, with D maybe TRBD2 (7 bases). This CDR3 region has 17 residues. Germline CDR1 LNHDA, CDR2 SQIVND (reference sequence). The V end lost 5 bases, the J end lost 9 bases, and 25 bases lay between the germline ends. This CDR3 is CASSGTRAGADDRELFF. CDR3 in DNA: TGTGCCAGTAGTGGGACACGGGCGGGGGCTGACGATAGGGAGCTGTTTTTT.

A remark on this clone: The conserved final phenylalanine or tryptophan is absent from the CDR3, which likely points to a read error. The DNA is left out, because the CDR3 cannot be placed on it with certainty; the CDR3 is given as TCRdb lists it. The chain recombines TRBV12-5 with TRBJ1-2; TRBD1, the D gene given by the table, was not confirmed from the DNA. CDR1 is LGHNT, CDR2 FRNRAP, per germline. 12 amino acids form the CDR3, both terminal residues included. The CDR3 sequence: CASGSVGQGHYL.

This chain uses TRBV5-1 with TRBJ2-5; D gene unclear. The J call may be mistaken, given a closer DNA end match to TRBJ2-7. CDR3 size: 17 residues. In germline, CDR1 is SGHRS, CDR2 YFSETQ. The CDR3 DNA reads TGCGCCAGCAGCTTAATGGTGGTCGAGAGGTTCTCCTACGAGCAGTACTTC. As protein: CASSLMVVERFSYEQYF.

This chain joins TRBV10-1 and TRBJ1-3; 7 nucleotides agree with TRBD1. With 7 bases clipped from V and 4 bases from J, the junction kept 7 bases outside the gene matches. CDR1 and CDR2 (germline): WNHNN, SYGVQD (reference sequence). The length of the CDR3 is 14 residues. This chain's CDR3 is CASTETTGGNTIYF. The CDR3 nucleotides read TGCGCCAGCACGGAAACGACAGGGGGAAACACCATATATTTT.

This chain connects TRBV6-4 to TRBJ2-2; 11 bases are shared with TRBD2. The CDR3 totals 16 residues. Germline assignment: CDR1 MRHNA and CDR2 SNTAGT. Germline trimming cut 5 bases from V and 2 bases from J; bases unmatched to any gene: 4. The CDR3 spells CASSPTSGRNTGELFF. The CDR3 DNA is TGTGCCAGCAGTCCAACTAGCGGGAGAAACACCGGGGAGCTGTTTTTT.

V usage is TRBV10-1 and J usage is TRBJ2-7; TRBD1 agrees at 9 bases. V lost 5 bases, J lost 3 bases, and 8 bases stayed unmatched. The CDR3 consists of 15 residues. The germline gives CDR1 WNHNN, CDR2 SYGVQD (reference sequence). CDR3 sequence (DNA): TGCGCCAGCAGTACAGGGGGCTCGGGAAACTACGAGCAGTACTTC. This sequence encodes CASSTGGSGNYEQYF.

This sequence joins TRBV7-2 and TRBJ2-2, with TRBD2 matching over 8 bases. V lost 3 bases to trimming and J lost 2 bases; unmatched junction nucleotides: 8. Per the germline V gene, CDR1 is SGHTA and CDR2 is FQGNSA. The CDR3 is 17 residues long. The CDR3: CASSLGRGLANTGELFF. CDR3 coding DNA: TGTGCCAGCAGCTTGGGTCGCGGACTAGCAAACACCGGGGAGCTGTTTTTT.

This clone turned up a few times. V and J are TRBV29-1 and TRBJ2-1; 10 bases are a match to TRBD1. Germline trimming cut 7 bases from V and 8 bases from J; bases unmatched to any gene: 11. This CDR3 region has 14 residues. From germline, CDR1 is SQVTM and CDR2 ANQGSEA. The CDR3 spells CSGVRDRGMDEQFF. For the CDR3, the DNA is TGCAGCGGCGTCCGGGACAGGGGTATGGATGAGCAGTTCTTC.

This rearrangement joins TRBV5-1 to TRBJ2-5, with a possible D match to TRBD2 (6 bases). CDR3 size: 14 residues. Deletions cut 3 bases from V and 7 bases from J, with 16 bases between. Germline V gives CDR1 SGHRS, CDR2 YFSETQ. This CDR3 reads CASSWEAPAGTQYF. Here the CDR3 DNA reads TGCGCCAGCAGCTGGGAGGCCCCTGCAGGGACCCAGTACTTC.

V is TRBV11-2 and J is TRBJ2-7; 11 bases are a match to TRBD2. The junction had 5 bases not matched to a gene; V was cut back by 1 base and J by 0 bases. Looked up from germline, CDR1 is SGHAT and CDR2 is FQNNGV. CDR3 length equals 17 residues. CDR3 nucleotide sequence: TGTGCCAGCAGCTTAGGTGCTAGCGGGAGGAGCTCCTACGAGCAGTACTTC. Protein sequence: CASSLGASGRSSYEQYF.

For the CDR3, the DNA is TGTGCCAGCAGTGAAGGACTCGCGCCCGGTCAGCCCCAGCATTTT. Its protein product is CASSEGLAPGQPQHF. The chain couples TRBV6-1 to TRBJ1-5; the D is unclear. V was shortened by 1 base and J by 6 bases, with 13 bases between the two germline ends. Germline-derived CDR1 and CDR2 are MNHNS and SASEGT. The CDR3 spans 15 residues.

The chain joins TRBV7-2 to TRBJ2-7, with 11 bases matching TRBD2. V shed 1 base and J 5 bases; nucleotides not matched to a gene: 16. The germline V gene has CDR1 SGHTA and CDR2 FQGNSA. The length of the CDR3 is 19 residues. The CDR3 DNA follows: TGTGCCAGCAGCTTAGTGGGGTCCTCACTAGCGGGAGTAGAAAACGAGCAGTACTTC. Translating gives CASSLVGSSLAGVENEQYF.

The chain combines TRBV7-8 with TRBJ2-5, with a possible D match to TRBD1 (6 bases). There are 15 residues in the CDR3. CDR1 is SGHVS, CDR2 FQNEAQ, per germline. V lost 5 bases to trimming and J lost 3 bases, with 16 bases between them. The DNA of the CDR3 is TGTGCCAGCAGCCTAGACCCTCGGACAGAAGAGACCCAGTACTTC. Translating it yields CASSLDPRTEETQYF.

In its sample, this clone was seen a few times. The chain combines TRBV27 with TRBJ2-7, with 12 bases matching TRBD2. With V trimmed by 4 bases and J by 4 bases, 8 bases remained unmatched. Per the germline V gene, CDR1 is MNHEY and CDR2 is SMNVEV (reference sequence). CDR3 length equals 16 residues. DNA for the CDR3: TGTGCCAGCAGTTCCTCACTAGCGGGAGGTTCTTACGAGCAGTACTTC. Amino acid sequence: CASSSSLAGGSYEQYF.

The CDR3 bases are TGCGCCAGCAGCCAAGGAGAAGAGAGGGTCCTTGAGCAGTACTTC. It translates to CASSQGEERVLEQYF. The V and J genes are TRBV4-1 and TRBJ2-7, with TRBD2 as a possible D gene (5 bases). CDR1 and CDR2 (germline): MGHRA, YSYEKL. V lost 1 base and J 7 bases, leaving 17 bases between the germline ends. This CDR3 spans 15 amino acids.

This clone came up once. V is TRBV9 and J is TRBJ1-1; D perhaps matches TRBD1 (6 bases). Germline CDR1 is SGDLS and CDR2 is YYNGEE. The CDR3 is 14 amino acids. With 0 bases removed from V and 2 bases from J, the gap between germline ends came to 8 bases. CDR3 bases: TGTGCCAGCAGCGTAGTCGGGACAAACACTGAAGCTTTCTTT. Translation gives CASSVVGTNTEAFF.

V gene TRBV6-6 combines with J gene TRBJ1-2, with TRBD1 matching 9 bases. This CDR3 has 14 amino acids. CDR1 and CDR2 from the germline V gene are MNHNY and SVGAGI (reference sequence). With 3 bases clipped from V and 7 bases from J, the junction kept 6 bases outside the gene matches. The chain's CDR3 is CASSYGTGRGGYTF. Here the CDR3 DNA reads TGTGCCAGCAGTTATGGGACAGGGAGAGGTGGCTACACCTTC.